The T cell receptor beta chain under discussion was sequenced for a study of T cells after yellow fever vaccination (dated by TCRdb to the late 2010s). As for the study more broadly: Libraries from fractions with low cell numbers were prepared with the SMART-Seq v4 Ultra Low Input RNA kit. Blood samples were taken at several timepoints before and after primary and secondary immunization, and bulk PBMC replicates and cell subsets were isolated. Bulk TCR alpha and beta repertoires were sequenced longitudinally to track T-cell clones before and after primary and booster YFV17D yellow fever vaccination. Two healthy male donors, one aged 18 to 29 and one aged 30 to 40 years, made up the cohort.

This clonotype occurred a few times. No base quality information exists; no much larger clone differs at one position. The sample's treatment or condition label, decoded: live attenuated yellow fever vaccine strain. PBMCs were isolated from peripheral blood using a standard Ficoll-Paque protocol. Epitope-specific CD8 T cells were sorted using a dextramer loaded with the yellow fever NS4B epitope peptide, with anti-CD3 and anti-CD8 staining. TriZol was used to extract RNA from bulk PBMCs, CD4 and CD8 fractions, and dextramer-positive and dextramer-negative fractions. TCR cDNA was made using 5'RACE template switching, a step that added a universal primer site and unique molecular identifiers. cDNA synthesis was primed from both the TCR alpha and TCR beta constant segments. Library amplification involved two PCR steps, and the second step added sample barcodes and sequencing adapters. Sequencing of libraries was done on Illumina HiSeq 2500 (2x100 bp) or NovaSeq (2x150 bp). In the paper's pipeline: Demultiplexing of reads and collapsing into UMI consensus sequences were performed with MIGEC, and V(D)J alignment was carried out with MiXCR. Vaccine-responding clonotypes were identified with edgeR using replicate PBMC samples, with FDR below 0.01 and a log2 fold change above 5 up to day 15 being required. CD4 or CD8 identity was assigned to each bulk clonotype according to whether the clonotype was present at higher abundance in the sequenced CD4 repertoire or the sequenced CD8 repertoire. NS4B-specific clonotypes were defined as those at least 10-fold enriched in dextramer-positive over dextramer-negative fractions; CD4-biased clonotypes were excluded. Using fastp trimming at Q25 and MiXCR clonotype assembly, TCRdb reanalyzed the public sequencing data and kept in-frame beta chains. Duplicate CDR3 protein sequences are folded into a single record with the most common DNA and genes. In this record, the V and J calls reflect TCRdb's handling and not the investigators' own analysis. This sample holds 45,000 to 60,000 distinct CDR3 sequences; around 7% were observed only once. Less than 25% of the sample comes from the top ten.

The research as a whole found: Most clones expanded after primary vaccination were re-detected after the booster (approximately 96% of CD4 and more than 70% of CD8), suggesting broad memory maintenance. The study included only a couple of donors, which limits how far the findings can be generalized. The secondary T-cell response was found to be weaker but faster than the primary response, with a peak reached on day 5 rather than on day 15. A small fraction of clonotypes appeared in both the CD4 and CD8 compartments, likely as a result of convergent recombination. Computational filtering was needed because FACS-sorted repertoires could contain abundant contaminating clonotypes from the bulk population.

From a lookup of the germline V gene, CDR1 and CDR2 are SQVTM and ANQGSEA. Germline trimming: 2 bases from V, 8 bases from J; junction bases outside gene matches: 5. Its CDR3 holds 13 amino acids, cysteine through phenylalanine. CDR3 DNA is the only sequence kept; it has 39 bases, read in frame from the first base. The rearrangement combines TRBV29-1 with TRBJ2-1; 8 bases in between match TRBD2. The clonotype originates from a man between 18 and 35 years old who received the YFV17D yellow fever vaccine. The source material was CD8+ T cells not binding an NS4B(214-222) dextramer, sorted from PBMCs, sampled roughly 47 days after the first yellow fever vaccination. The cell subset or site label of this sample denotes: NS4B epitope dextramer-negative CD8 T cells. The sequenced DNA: TGCAGCGTTGAAACACTAGCGGCATATGAGCAGTTCTTC. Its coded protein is CSVETLAAYEQFF.